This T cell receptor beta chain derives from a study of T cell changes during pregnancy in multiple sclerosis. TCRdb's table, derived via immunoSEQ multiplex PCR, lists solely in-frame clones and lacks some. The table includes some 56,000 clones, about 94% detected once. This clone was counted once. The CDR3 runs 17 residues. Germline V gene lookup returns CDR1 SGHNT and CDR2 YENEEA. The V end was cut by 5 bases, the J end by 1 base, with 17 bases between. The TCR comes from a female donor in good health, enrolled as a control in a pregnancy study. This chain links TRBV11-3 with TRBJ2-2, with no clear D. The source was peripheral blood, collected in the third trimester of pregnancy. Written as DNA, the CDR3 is TGTGCCAGCAGCCCCCTCGCCGCTCTATTGAACACCGGGGAGCTGTTTTTT. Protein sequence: CASSPLAALLNTGELFF.